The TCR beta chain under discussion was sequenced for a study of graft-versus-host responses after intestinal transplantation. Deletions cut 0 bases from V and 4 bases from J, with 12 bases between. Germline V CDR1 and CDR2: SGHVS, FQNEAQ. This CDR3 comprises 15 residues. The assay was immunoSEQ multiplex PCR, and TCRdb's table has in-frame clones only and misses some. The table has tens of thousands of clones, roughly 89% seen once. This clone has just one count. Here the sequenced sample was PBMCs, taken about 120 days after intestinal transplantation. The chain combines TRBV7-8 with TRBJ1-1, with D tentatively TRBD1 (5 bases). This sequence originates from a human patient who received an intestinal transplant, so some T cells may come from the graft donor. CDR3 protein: CASSLAPGGFTEAFF. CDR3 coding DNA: TGTGCCAGCAGCTTAGCCCCCGGGGGATTCACTGAAGCTTTCTTT.